These T cell receptor beta chains were read from a single sample in a study of cytomegalovirus exposure and HLA in healthy donors. Clones were sequenced by immunoSEQ multiplex PCR, and TCRdb holds only the in-frame ones, with some missing. The sample shows some 150,000 clones, 75% to 80% of them seen only once. The material sequenced was PBMCs. The receptors were gathered from a man aged 18 to 29 in good health and CMV-seronegative. CDR3s include the opening cysteine and the closing phenylalanine or tryptophan. D genes are given only for firm matches. Where a row states a size, it is once, few, many or the class of an expanded clone; other rows omit it.

clone size	D gene	V gene	J gene	CDR3 length	CDR3 protein	CDR3 DNA
few	TRBD2	TRBV29-1	TRBJ2-7	13	CSVGGGGTYEQYF	TGCAGCGTTGGGGGCGGGGGTACCTACGAGCAGTACTTC
NA	NA	TRBV7-2	TRBJ2-4	14	CASSPGGAGNIQYF	TGTGCCAGCAGCCCCGGGGGAGCGGGAAACATTCAGTACTTC
NA	NA	TRBV11-2	TRBJ1-1	14	CASFLGGPNTEAFF	TGTGCCAGCTTCCTTGGGGGCCCGAACACTGAAGCTTTCTTT
NA	NA	TRBV6-6	TRBJ2-3	15	CASSYSAARTDTQYF	TGTGCCAGCAGTTACTCGGCGGCCCGGACAGATACGCAGTATTTT
NA	NA	TRBV10-1	TRBJ2-1	16	CASSDVAASSYNEQFF	TGCGCCAGCAGTGACGTAGCGGCAAGCTCCTACAATGAGCAGTTCTTC
NA	NA	TRBV4-1	TRBJ2-1	15	CASSQERRSYNEQFF	TGCGCCAGCAGCCAAGAACGGCGGAGCTACAATGAGCAGTTCTTC
NA	TRBD1	TRBV4-2	TRBJ2-1	18	CASSQPPGTGMAYNEQFF	TGTGCCAGCAGCCAGCCCCCCGGGACAGGGATGGCATACAATGAGCAGTTCTTC
NA	NA	TRBV5-1	TRBJ1-1	14	CASSFTLRDTEAFF	TGCGCCAGCAGCTTCACCCTCCGGGACACTGAAGCTTTCTTT
NA	TRBD1	TRBV18	TRBJ2-3	15	CASFRDRGGTDTQYF	TGTGCCAGCTTCCGGGACAGGGGCGGCACAGATACGCAGTATTTT
NA	NA	TRBV30	TRBJ1-4	13	CASTRKGDEKLFF	TGTGCCTCAACTCGGAAAGGGGATGAAAAACTGTTTTTT
NA	TRBD1	TRBV11-2	TRBJ1-2	17	CASSLLLTGTANYGYTF	TGTGCCAGCAGCCTCCTATTAACCGGGACAGCGAACTATGGCTACACCTTC
NA	NA	TRBV7-8	TRBJ1-2	13	CASSLGGPYGYTF	TGTGCCAGCAGCCTAGGAGGGCCTTATGGCTACACCTTC
NA	TRBD2	TRBV19	TRBJ2-7	15	CASSIDGTSGYEQYF	TGTGCCAGTAGTATAGACGGGACTAGCGGATACGAGCAGTACTTC
NA	TRBD1	TRBV19	TRBJ2-3	14	CATLYGQGLGTQYF	TGTGCCACCCTTTACGGACAGGGTCTGGGTACGCAGTATTTT
NA	NA	TRBV5-4	TRBJ1-2	14	CASSLGEDSYGYTF	TGTGCCAGCAGCTTGGGGGAGGATAGCTATGGCTACACCTTC
NA	TRBD1	TRBV18	TRBJ2-5	17	CASSPRAGQALQETQYF	TGTGCCAGCTCACCACGTGCGGGACAGGCCTTACAAGAGACCCAGTACTTC
NA	TRBD2	TRBV5-4	TRBJ2-7	17	CASSLTILAGASYEQYF	TGTGCCAGCAGCCTTACTATTCTAGCGGGGGCTAGCTACGAGCAGTACTTC
NA	NA	TRBV5-1	TRBJ2-7	13	CASGADRSYEQYF	TGCGCCAGCGGTGCCGACAGATCCTACGAGCAGTACTTC
NA	TRBD1	TRBV5-6	TRBJ2-7	13	CASSPTGVDEQYF	TGTGCCAGCAGCCCCACAGGGGTCGACGAGCAGTACTTC
NA	TRBD1	TRBV11-3	TRBJ1-4	15	CASSSTGGTNEKLFF	TGTGCCAGCAGCTCAACAGGGGGAACTAATGAAAAACTGTTTTTT
NA	TRBD2	TRBV13	TRBJ2-7	19	CASSPSTGQGLAGIYEQYF	TGTGCCAGCAGCCCATCGACAGGGCAGGGACTAGCGGGTATCTACGAGCAGTACTTC
NA	TRBD1	TRBV27	TRBJ2-7	15	CASSSGPGTVYEQYF	TGTGCCAGCAGTTCGGGGCCCGGGACAGTCTACGAGCAGTACTTC
NA	NA	TRBV7-2	TRBJ1-4	13	CASSPRMAEKLFF	TGTGCCAGCAGCCCCAGGATGGCGGAAAAACTGTTTTTT
NA	NA	TRBV9	TRBJ1-4	14	CASSATEANEKLFF	TGTGCCAGCAGCGCGACAGAGGCTAATGAAAAACTGTTTTTT
NA	TRBD2	TRBV6-4	TRBJ2-1	16	CASSERLAGTYNEQFF	TGTGCCAGCAGTGAAAGACTAGCGGGGACCTACAATGAGCAGTTCTTC
NA	TRBD1	TRBV2	TRBJ2-5	15	CASSGNRGIEETQYF	TGTGCCAGCAGCGGCAACAGGGGGATTGAAGAGACCCAGTACTTC
few	TRBD1	TRBV27	TRBJ1-1	13	CASSPQGATEAFF	TGTGCCAGCAGTCCCCAGGGGGCCACTGAAGCTTTCTTT
NA	NA	TRBV25-1	TRBJ1-2	14	CASGGGRQSYGYTF	TGTGCCAGCGGGGGGGGCCGACAGTCTTATGGCTACACCTTC
NA	NA	TRBV27	TRBJ1-2	15	CASSPPPTGSYGYTF	TGTGCCAGCAGCCCCCCACCCACAGGGAGCTATGGCTACACCTTC
NA	TRBD1	TRBV11-2	TRBJ1-3	18	CASSLRYGTVEPRNTIYF	TGTGCCAGCAGCTTACGATATGGGACAGTCGAGCCTCGAAACACCATATATTTT
few	NA	TRBV19	TRBJ1-6	14	CASKEETNNSPLHF	TGTGCCAGTAAAGAGGAGACCAATAATTCACCCCTCCACTTT
NA	NA	TRBV5-6	TRBJ1-1	14	CASSLVVQNTEAFF	TGTGCCAGCAGCTTGGTAGTTCAGAACACTGAAGCTTTCTTT
NA	TRBD1	TRBV7-9	TRBJ1-1	15	CASSPGDRRNTEAFF	TGTGCCAGCAGCCCGGGGGACAGGCGGAACACTGAAGCTTTCTTT
few	NA	TRBV7-9	TRBJ1-2	12	CSSSLARGGYTF	TGTTCCAGCAGCTTAGCAAGGGGTGGCTACACCTTC
NA	NA	TRBV28	TRBJ2-7	16	CASRRTGSSSSYEQYF	TGTGCCAGCAGACGCACAGGCAGTTCTAGCTCCTACGAGCAGTACTTC
NA	NA	TRBV7-8	TRBJ2-1	17	CASSSLMGGASYNEQFF	TGTGCCAGCAGCTCTTTGATGGGGGGAGCGTCCTACAATGAGCAGTTCTTC
NA	NA	TRBV9	TRBJ2-1	13	CASSAQGLDEQFF	TGTGCCAGCAGCGCACAGGGTCTGGATGAGCAGTTCTTC
NA	NA	TRBV29-1	TRBJ2-3	14	CSVGSQDITDTQYF	TGCAGCGTTGGTAGTCAGGACATCACAGATACGCAGTATTTT
NA	TRBD2	TRBV19	TRBJ2-3	15	CASAPGGIYTDTQYF	TGTGCCAGTGCCCCGGGGGGGATTTACACAGATACGCAGTATTTT
NA	TRBD1	TRBV7-2	TRBJ2-7	13	CASSFDRGNEQYF	TGTGCCAGCAGCTTCGACAGGGGAAACGAGCAGTACTTC
NA	TRBD2	TRBV30	TRBJ2-1	16	CAWNAGGGIGGDEQFF	TGTGCCTGGAACGCGGGTGGCGGGATCGGGGGGGATGAGCAGTTCTTC
NA	NA	TRBV7-2	TRBJ1-1	15	CASSLVEGANTEAFF	TGTGCCAGCAGCTTAGTTGAGGGAGCAAACACTGAAGCTTTCTTT
few	NA	TRBV2	TRBJ2-2	13	CASSVRLNGELFF	TGTGCCAGCAGTGTTAGATTAAACGGGGAGCTGTTTTTT
NA	TRBD2	TRBV6-4	TRBJ2-3	16	CASSLRGSGSSDTQYF	TGTGCCAGCAGCCTCCGCGGGAGCGGGAGTTCAGATACGCAGTATTTT
NA	NA	TRBV5-5	TRBJ2-5	14	CASSHSVAQETQYF	TGTGCCAGCAGCCATAGCGTAGCTCAAGAGACCCAGTACTTC